Sequencing of this TCR beta chain was carried out in a study of blood T cell dynamics during melanoma immunotherapy. Notes on the study in general: Clones driving repertoire changes may be melanoma-specific or general immune activation.

To note about this clone: Its target is unknown.

V shed 3 bases, J shed 7 bases, and the junction held 12 bases outside the gene matches. The V gene's germline CDR1 is SGHAT and CDR2 FQNNGV. The CDR3 runs 16 residues. Indicated time point: pre-treatment baseline. Apart from two fast progressors, RECIST 1.1 response was judged 12 weeks post-infusion. Method: immunoSEQ multiplex PCR; TCRdb's copy keeps in-frame clones and lacks some. Here the sample spans over 10,000 clones, roughly nine tenths being singletons. The V and J genes are TRBV11-2 and TRBJ2-7; TRBD2 agrees at 10 bases. The sample here was effector memory CD8+ T cells from blood, taken from a patient treated with checkpoint blockade. The receptor was isolated from a human donor with melanoma. CDR3 DNA: TGTGCCAGCAGCTTTAGCCCACTCCTAGCGGGAGTGGAGCAGTACTTC. Encoded protein: CASSFSPLLAGVEQYF.